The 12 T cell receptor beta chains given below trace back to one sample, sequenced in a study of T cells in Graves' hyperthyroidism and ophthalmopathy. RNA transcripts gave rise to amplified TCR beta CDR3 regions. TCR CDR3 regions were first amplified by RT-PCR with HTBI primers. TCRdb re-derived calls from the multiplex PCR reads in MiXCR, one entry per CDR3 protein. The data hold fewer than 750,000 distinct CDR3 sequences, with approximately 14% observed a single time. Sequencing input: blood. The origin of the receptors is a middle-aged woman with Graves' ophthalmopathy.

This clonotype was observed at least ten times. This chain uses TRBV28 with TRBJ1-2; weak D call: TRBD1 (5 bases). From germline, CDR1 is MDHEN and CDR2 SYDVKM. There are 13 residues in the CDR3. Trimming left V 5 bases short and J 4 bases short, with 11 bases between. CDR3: CASSSRQSYGYTF. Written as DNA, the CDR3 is TGTGCCAGCAGTAGCCGACAGTCCTATGGCTACACCTTC.

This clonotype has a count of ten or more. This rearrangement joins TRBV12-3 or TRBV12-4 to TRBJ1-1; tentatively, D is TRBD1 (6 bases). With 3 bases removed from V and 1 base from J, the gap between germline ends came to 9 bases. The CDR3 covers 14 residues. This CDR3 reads CASSLNRENTEAFF. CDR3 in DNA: TGTGCCAGCAGTTTGAACAGGGAGAACACTGAAGCTTTCTTT.

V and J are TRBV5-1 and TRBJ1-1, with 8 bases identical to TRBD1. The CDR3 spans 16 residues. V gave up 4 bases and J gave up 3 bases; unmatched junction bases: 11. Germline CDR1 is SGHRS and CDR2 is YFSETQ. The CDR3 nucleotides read TGCGCCAGCAGCCTCCGGACAGGGTTTAGGGACACTGAAGCTTTCTTT. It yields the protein CASSLRTGFRDTEAFF.

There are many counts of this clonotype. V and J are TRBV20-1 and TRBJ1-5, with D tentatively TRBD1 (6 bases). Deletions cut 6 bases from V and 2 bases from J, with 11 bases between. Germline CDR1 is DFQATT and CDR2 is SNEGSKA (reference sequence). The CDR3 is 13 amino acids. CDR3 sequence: CSAEWTGNQPQHF. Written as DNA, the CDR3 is TGCAGTGCCGAATGGACAGGCAATCAGCCCCAGCATTTT.

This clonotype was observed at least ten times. DNA for the CDR3: TGTGCCAGTAGTAAGGGCAGTGGCTACACCTTC. Its protein product is CASSKGSGYTF. This chain connects TRBV19 to TRBJ1-2; D is uncertain. The V end was cut by 4 bases, the J end by 7 bases, with 7 bases between. Germline CDR1 and CDR2: LNHDA and SQIVND (reference sequence). CDR3 length equals 11 residues.

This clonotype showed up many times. The CDR3 region has the DNA TGTGCCAGCACCTGGGACACGGGTCCCTACGAGCAGTACTTC. This codes for CASTWDTGPYEQYF. The chain combines TRBV12-3 or TRBV12-4 with TRBJ2-7; the D gene is possibly TRBD1 (6 bases). This CDR3 is 14 amino acids long. Trimming shortened V by 7 bases and J by 2 bases, and 15 bases separated the two germline ends.

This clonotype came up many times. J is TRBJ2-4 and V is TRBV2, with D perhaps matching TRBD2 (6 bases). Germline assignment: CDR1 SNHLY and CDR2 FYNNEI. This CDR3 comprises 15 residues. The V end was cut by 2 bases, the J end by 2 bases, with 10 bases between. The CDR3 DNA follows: TGTGCCAGCAGTGAATTAGGGGACTCCAAAAACATTCAGTACTTC. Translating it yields CASSELGDSKNIQYF.

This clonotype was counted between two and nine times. The CDR3 here is CASSVFSGETQYF. CDR3 nucleotides: TGTGCCAGCAGCGTTTTCAGCGGGGAGACCCAGTACTTC. The chain combines TRBV9 with TRBJ2-5, with a tentative D call TRBD2 (6 bases). CDR3 length: 13 residues. Trimming removed 2 bases from V and 5 bases from J, with 10 bases in between. Germline CDR1 and CDR2: SGDLS and YYNGEE.

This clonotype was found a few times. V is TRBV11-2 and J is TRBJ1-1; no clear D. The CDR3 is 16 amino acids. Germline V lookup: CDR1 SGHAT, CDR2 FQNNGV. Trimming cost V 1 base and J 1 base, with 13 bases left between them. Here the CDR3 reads CASSLGPGPTNTEAFF. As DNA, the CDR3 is TGTGCCAGCAGCTTAGGACCAGGCCCCACGAACACTGAAGCTTTCTTT.

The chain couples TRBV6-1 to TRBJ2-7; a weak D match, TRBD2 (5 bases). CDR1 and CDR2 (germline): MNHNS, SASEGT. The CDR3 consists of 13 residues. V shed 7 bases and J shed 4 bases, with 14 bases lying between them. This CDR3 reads CASNRLSKYEQYF. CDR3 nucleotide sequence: TGTGCCAGCAACCGACTAAGCAAGTACGAGCAGTACTTC.

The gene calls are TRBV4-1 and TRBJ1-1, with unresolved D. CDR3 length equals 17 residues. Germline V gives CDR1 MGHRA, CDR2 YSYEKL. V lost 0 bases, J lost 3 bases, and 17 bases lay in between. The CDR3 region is CASSQEEGTLLDTEAFF. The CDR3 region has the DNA TGCGCCAGCAGCCAAGAAGAGGGAACACTCTTAGACACTGAAGCTTTCTTT.

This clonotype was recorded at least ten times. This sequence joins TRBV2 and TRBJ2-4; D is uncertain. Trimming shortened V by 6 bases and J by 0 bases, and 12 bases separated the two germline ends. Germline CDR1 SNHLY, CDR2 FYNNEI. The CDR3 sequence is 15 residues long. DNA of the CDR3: TGTGCCAGCAGGAGCGACGCATTAGCCAAAAACATTCAGTACTTC. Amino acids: CASRSDALAKNIQYF.